Presented here are 20 T cell receptor beta chains from one specimen sequenced in a study of blood T cells in healthy people across ages. The use of a sample-barcoded 5' primer and a J-beta primer mix characterized a second PCR of 7 to 11 cycles. TCRdb processed the 5' RACE reads anew with MiXCR; each CDR3 protein has one entry. The profile shows 650,000 to 1,000,000 distinct CDR3 sequences, around half of them singletons. Material for sequencing was blood. These TCRs come from an older man in good health.

This clonotype was seen more than once but under ten times. The J gene is TRBJ2-2, the V gene TRBV29-1, with 10 bases identical to TRBD1. V dropped 1 base and J dropped 7; count of bases not matched to a gene: 6. This CDR3 is 15 amino acids long. Germline values: CDR1 SQVTM, CDR2 ANQGSEA. CDR3 protein: CSVEVRQGADGELFF. CDR3 in DNA: TGCAGCGTTGAAGTGAGACAGGGGGCGGACGGGGAGCTGTTTTTT.

This clonotype was seen just once. The chain recombines TRBV4-3 with TRBJ1-6, with unresolved D. The CDR3 length is 17 residues. Germline loops: CDR1 LGHNA, CDR2 YSLEER. V lost 0 bases and J 7 bases, leaving 16 bases between the germline ends. CDR3 region: CASSQEGPEAGNSPLHF. As DNA, the CDR3 is TGCGCCAGCAGCCAAGAAGGTCCAGAGGCCGGGAATTCACCCCTCCACTTT.

Comment on this clonotype: A single base separates this from a much larger clone, so it may be a read error. The CDR3: CASSVVFRGGEAFF. The CDR3 nucleotides read TGTGCCAGCAGTGTAGTATTCAGGGGGGGTGAAGCTTTCTTT. The chain couples TRBV12-3 or TRBV12-4 to TRBJ1-1, with 7 bases lining up with TRBD1. CDR3 length: 14 residues. Unmatched junction bases numbered 10, after V lost 5 bases and J lost 7 bases.

Regarding this clonotype: The germline gene is not matched at one end of the junction; a read error may be the cause. V is TRBV13 and J is TRBJ2-1, with a weak D call TRBD1 (6 bases). Germline loops: CDR1 PRHDT, CDR2 FYEKMQ (reference sequence). The CDR3 has 12 amino acids. The CDR3 protein is CASSQNRDAQFF. The CDR3 DNA sequence: TGCGCCAGCAGCCAGAACAGGGATGCGCAGTTCTTC.

The chain joins TRBV28 to TRBJ2-2; TRBD1 is a possible D gene (6 bases). The CDR3 runs 14 residues. Germline-derived CDR1 and CDR2 are MDHEN and SYDVKM. The V and J ends lost 7 bases and 4 bases respectively, with 13 bases between them. CDR3 region: CASTEDSLTGELFF. Written as DNA, the CDR3 is TGTGCCAGCACCGAGGACAGCCTCACCGGGGAGCTGTTTTTT.

V usage is TRBV5-1 and J usage is TRBJ2-7; TRBD2 matches 14 bases. The closer fit of TRBJ2-5 to the DNA end suggests the J call may be wrong. The CDR3 covers 16 residues. Germline V gene data show CDR1 as SGHRS and CDR2 as YFSETQ. CDR3 in amino acids: CASSIQGTSGRETQYF. In nucleotides, the CDR3 is TGCGCCAGCAGCATCCAGGGGACTAGCGGGAGAGAGACCCAGTACTTC.

A single count supports this clonotype. The chain uses TRBV20-1 and TRBJ2-3; D assignment may be TRBD1 or TRBD2 (5 bases each). The CDR3 extends over 14 amino acids. Germline values: CDR1 DFQATT, CDR2 SNEGSKA (reference sequence). The V gene lost 6 bases and the J gene lost 0 bases, with 13 bases spanning the gap. The CDR3 DNA reads as TGCAGTGCAGAGGGGTCAACTAGCACAGATACGCAGTATTTT. Its translation is CSAEGSTSTDTQYF.

The chain recombines TRBV12-3 or TRBV12-4 with TRBJ2-1, with D tentatively TRBD2 (6 bases). The germline V and J ends were trimmed by 7 bases and 8 bases, with 18 bases remaining between them. The CDR3 covers 14 residues. CDR3 in amino acids: CASTPVSWGDEQFF. The CDR3 bases are TGTGCCAGCACCCCAGTCTCATGGGGGGATGAGCAGTTCTTC.

This clonotype was counted ten times or more. The chain combines TRBV4-3 with TRBJ2-7; D is unresolved. Germline assignment: CDR1 LGHNA and CDR2 YSLEER. V lost 0 bases and J 3 bases, leaving 9 bases between the germline ends. This CDR3 has 14 residues. DNA for the CDR3: TGCGCCAGCAGCCAAGATGTCGGGTACTACGAGCAGTACTTC. It codes for CASSQDVGYYEQYF.

This chain uses TRBV4-3 with TRBJ2-1; D unresolved. V was pared by 4 bases and J by 3 bases, with 16 bases between. Germline CDR1 reads LGHNA; CDR2 reads YSLEER. The CDR3 is 16 residues long. For the CDR3, the DNA is TGCGCCAGCAGCCCGACCCTTGTGGCGGACTACAATGAGCAGTTCTTC. It translates to CASSPTLVADYNEQFF.

This clonotype was observed at least ten times. This chain connects TRBV5-1 to TRBJ2-1; 9 bases agree with TRBD1. V dropped 0 bases and J dropped 8; count of bases not matched to a gene: 6. The germline gives CDR1 SGHRS, CDR2 YFSETQ. CDR3 length: 15 amino acids. As DNA, the CDR3 is TGCGCCAGCAGCTTGGAGGGACAGGGAGTGGATGAGCAGTTCTTC. Its protein product is CASSLEGQGVDEQFF.

This clonotype has more than one count but fewer than ten. The chain is built from TRBV28 and TRBJ2-7; a weak D match, TRBD1 (5 bases). Per the germline V gene, CDR1 is MDHEN and CDR2 is SYDVKM. The V end was cut by 6 bases, the J end by 1 base, with 16 bases between. The CDR3 extends over 15 amino acids. The CDR3 DNA reads TGTGCCAGCAGGGTTGCGGTTAGGGGATCCTACGAGCAGTACTTC. Protein: CASRVAVRGSYEQYF.

V usage is TRBV9 and J usage is TRBJ2-1; 8 nucleotides agree with TRBD2. The length of the CDR3 is 17 residues. V was pared by 3 bases and J by 8 bases, with 16 bases of the junction left unmatched. Germline V CDR1 and CDR2: SGDLS, YYNGEE. In nucleotides, the CDR3 is TGTGCCAGCAGCGCCCCGCGTGGACAGCGGGAGTTGGATGAGCAGTTCTTC. Translating it yields CASSAPRGQRELDEQFF.

The chain has TRBV7-3 and TRBJ1-4; TRBD1 matches at 7 bases. Germline V gene data show CDR1 as SGHTA and CDR2 as FQGTGA. The CDR3 is made up of 14 amino acids. Germline trimming cut 4 bases from V and 6 bases from J; bases unmatched to any gene: 5. CDR3 coding DNA: TGTGCCAGCAGCTGGGACAGACAAGATGAAAAACTGTTTTTT. Its translation is CASSWDRQDEKLFF.

This clonotype was detected ten times or more. The rearrangement links TRBV9 to TRBJ2-2; 9 bases align to TRBD1. V shed 4 bases and J 4 bases; nucleotides not matched to a gene: 5. The CDR3 length is 15 residues. From germline, CDR1 is SGDLS and CDR2 YYNGEE. The CDR3 DNA is TGTGCCAGCAGCCCCGGACAGGGGATCACCGGGGAGCTGTTTTTT. Translated, it gives CASSPGQGITGELFF.

This clonotype was observed a few times. The chain is built from TRBV9 and TRBJ2-1; D is unresolved. The ends were cut back, 8 bases at V and 12 bases at J, with 15 bases in the middle. CDR1 and CDR2 (germline): SGDLS, YYNGEE. The CDR3 contains 11 residues. The CDR3 protein is CARKGNPSQFF. The CDR3, as DNA: TGTGCCAGAAAAGGCAACCCCTCGCAGTTCTTC.

The chain uses TRBV20-1 and TRBJ2-2, with D uncertain. Germline-derived CDR1 and CDR2 are DFQATT and SNEGSKA (reference sequence). Trimming left V 3 bases short and J 4 bases short, with 12 bases between. This CDR3 region has 14 residues. In DNA, the CDR3 is TGCAGTGCTAGGGCACCATCCGCCACCGGGGAGCTGTTTTTT. Its translation: CSARAPSATGELFF.

Only a few counts were recorded for this clonotype. The rearrangement joins TRBV7-2 to TRBJ2-3; the D is unclear. Germline V gives CDR1 SGHTA, CDR2 FQGNSA. Trimming stripped 0 bases from V and 5 bases from J, with 6 bases between. The CDR3 runs to 13 residues. The DNA for the CDR3 is TGTGCCAGCAGCTTAGCGCTGGTAGATACGCAGTATTTT. Encoded protein: CASSLALVDTQYF.

The CDR3 bases are TGTGCCAGCAGCTTAGACGTTTTTTTGGAGACCCAGTACTTC. Translating it yields CASSLDVFLETQYF. The rearrangement uses TRBV7-9 and TRBJ2-5, with D uncertain. The CDR3 extends over 14 amino acids. V was shortened by 1 base and J by 5 bases, with 11 bases between the two germline ends. Germline V gene sequence: CDR1 SEHNR, CDR2 FQNEAQ (reference sequence).

V usage is TRBV7-2 and J usage is TRBJ2-4, with 7 nucleotides matching TRBD1. The CDR3 spans 17 residues. CDR1 SGHTA and CDR2 FQGNSA come from the germline V gene. V shed 5 bases and J 0 bases; nucleotides not matched to a gene: 10. The CDR3 DNA follows: TGTGCCAGCAGCCCACAACCCGGGACAGCAGCCAAAAACATTCAGTACTTC. The encoded protein is CASSPQPGTAAKNIQYF.